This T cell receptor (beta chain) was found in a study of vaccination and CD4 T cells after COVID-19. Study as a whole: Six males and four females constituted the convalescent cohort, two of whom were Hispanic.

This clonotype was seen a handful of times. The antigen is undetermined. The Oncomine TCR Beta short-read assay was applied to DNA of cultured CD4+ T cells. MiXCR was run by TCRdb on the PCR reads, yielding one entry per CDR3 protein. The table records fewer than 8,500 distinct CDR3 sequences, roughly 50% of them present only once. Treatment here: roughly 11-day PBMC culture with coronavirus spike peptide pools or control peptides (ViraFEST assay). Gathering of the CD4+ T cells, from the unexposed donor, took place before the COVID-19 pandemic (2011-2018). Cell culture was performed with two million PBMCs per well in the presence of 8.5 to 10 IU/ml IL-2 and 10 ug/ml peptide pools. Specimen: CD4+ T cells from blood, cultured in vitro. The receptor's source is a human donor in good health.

This chain's CDR3 is CATGRQGETGELFF. The CDR3, as DNA: TGTGCCACCGGGAGACAGGGGGAAACCGGGGAGCTGTTTTTT. This rearrangement joins TRBV6-1 to TRBJ2-2; 9 bases are shared with TRBD1. V was pared by 10 bases and J by 5 bases, with 8 bases of the junction left unmatched. The CDR3 sequence is 14 residues long. The germline V gene encodes CDR1 MNHNS and CDR2 SASEGT.